This TCR beta chain was observed in a study of CD8+ T cells in alopecia areata. On the study more broadly: Each recipient was an approximately 6-11-week-old female C3H/HeJ mouse given skin from an approximately 6-12-month-old C3H/HeJ donor with spontaneous alopecia.

Extracted RNA was reverse transcribed, and the resulting cDNA served as sequencing template. Clones were read by immunoSEQ multiplex PCR, and TCRdb kept only the in-frame ones, dropping some. The sample lists under 350,000 clones, none appearing once, the ten largest making up 1.2%. Cells that came from pooled cutaneous lymph nodes were sorted using CD4, CD8alpha, NKG2D, NKG2ACE and other markers. General study points: Scalp sample data also include resident alphabeta T cells from normal skin. Patients shared TCRs less clearly than mice did, possibly for HLA-related reasons. Lesional scalp, especially alopecia totalis/universalis, showed higher clonality than normal scalp.

Germline V lookup: CDR1 NNHDY, CDR2 SYVADS. V was clipped by 2 bases and J by 6 bases, with 6 bases between them. This CDR3 contains 13 residues. Turning to this clone: Its antigen is unknown. The genes are named according to mouse. Read coverage stops 3 residues before the CDR3 terminus; the germline J gene supplies the remainder.

The TCR originated in a C3H/HeJ mouse with alopecia areata. The strain's MHC: H2-k. Sequencing was carried out using CD4+ T cells sorted from a lymph node. The chain uses TRBV13-3 and TRBJ1-6; D uncertain. TRBJ1-6 is placed among ORFs of uncertain function. The CDR3 loop is CASSDQANSPLYF. CDR3 bases read: TGTGCCAGCAGTGACCAGGCTAATTCGCCC.